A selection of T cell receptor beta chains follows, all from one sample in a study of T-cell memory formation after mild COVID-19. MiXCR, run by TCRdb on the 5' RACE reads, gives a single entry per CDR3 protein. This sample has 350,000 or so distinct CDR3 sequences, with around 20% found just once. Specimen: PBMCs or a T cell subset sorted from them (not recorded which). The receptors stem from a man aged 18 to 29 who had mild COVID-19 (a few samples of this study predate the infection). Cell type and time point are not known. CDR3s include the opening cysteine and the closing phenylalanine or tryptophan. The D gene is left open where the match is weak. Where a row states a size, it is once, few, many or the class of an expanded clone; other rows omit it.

TGTGCCAGCAGCCAAGATCTCCGCCGGCCTTCCTACGAGCAGTACTTC	CASSQDLRRPSYEQYF	many	TRBV3-1	TRBJ2-7	.
TGTGCAAGCAGTTTCTCCTGGGGGACACTGAACACCGGGGAGATGTTTTTT	CASSFSWGTLNTGEMFF	.	TRBV7-3	TRBJ2-2	.
TGTGCCAGCAGCTTAATTTGGAGTTCGGAAGATACGCAGTATTTT	CASSLIWSSEDTQYF	few	TRBV7-2	TRBJ2-3	.
TGTGCCACCAGTGAAGGACGGACTAGCGGGGGGGGTGACCCGAACAATGAGCAGTTCTTC	CATSEGRTSGGGDPNNEQFF	.	TRBV24-1	TRBJ2-1	TRBD2
TGTGCCAGCAGCTTAGCGTCCCGGTATGATGAGCAGTTCTTC	CASSLASRYDEQFF	many	TRBV7-6	TRBJ2-1	.
TGCGCCAGCAGCTTGGGGGACACAGATACGCAGTATTTT	CASSLGDTDTQYF	many	TRBV5-1	TRBJ2-3	.
TGCGCCAGCAGCATGATAGTACAAGAGACCCAGTACTTC	CASSMIVQETQYF	many	TRBV5-1	TRBJ2-5	.
TGTGCCAGCAGCTTATTCGAGAACACTGAAGCTTTCTTT	CASSLFENTEAFF	many	TRBV7-9	TRBJ1-1	.
TGCAGTGCTAGAGTCTCGGGACAAGATACGCAGTATTTT	CSARVSGQDTQYF	.	TRBV20-1	TRBJ2-3	.
TGTGCCAGCCCCAAAGCCGCGGGTAGCTCCTACAATGAGCAGTTCTTC	CASPKAAGSSYNEQFF	.	TRBV12-3/TRBV12-4	TRBJ2-1	.
TGCGCCAGCAGCCAAGGGCCACAGGGGTACACCGGGGAGCTGTTTTTT	CASSQGPQGYTGELFF	.	TRBV4-3	TRBJ2-2	TRBD1
TGTGCCAGCAGCCCGACCGGGACAGCAGAAGAGACCCAGTACTTC	CASSPTGTAEETQYF	few	TRBV21-1	TRBJ2-5	.
TGTGCCAGCAGTACCCCCGGGACAGGGGCCCCCCTACTGACAGATACGCAGTATTTT	CASSTPGTGAPLLTDTQYF	.	TRBV12-3/TRBV12-4	TRBJ2-3	TRBD1
TGCGCCAGCAGCTTGGACCTAGCTGCCTACAATGAGCAGTTCTTC	CASSLDLAAYNEQFF	many	TRBV5-1	TRBJ2-1	.
TGTGCCTGGGACAGGGGGCGTATCACCGGGGAGCTGTTTTTT	CAWDRGRITGELFF	.	TRBV30	TRBJ2-2	TRBD1
TGCGCCAGCATTTTTGAACTAGAGGATCAGCCCCAGCATTTT	CASIFELEDQPQHF	.	TRBV5-1	TRBJ1-5	.
TGTGCCAGCAGTTCCGGACAGCCTTCAAGGGGCTACACCTTC	CASSSGQPSRGYTF	.	TRBV6-6	TRBJ1-2	.
TGTGCCAGCAGCTCATACAGGGAAAGGAATGAGCAGTTCTTC	CASSSYRERNEQFF	.	TRBV5-6	TRBJ2-1	.
TGCAGTGCTAGAGCAAGGGCCGACGGGGAGCTGTTTTTT	CSARARADGELFF	few	TRBV20-1	TRBJ2-2	.
TGCGCCAGCAGCACCTATCCAGGGTCTGGGGCCAACGTCCTGACTTTC	CASSTYPGSGANVLTF	few	TRBV5-1	TRBJ2-6	.
TGTGCCAGCAGTTACCGTGCTAGCGGTAGCACAGATACGCAGTATTTT	CASSYRASGSTDTQYF	.	TRBV6-2/TRBV6-3	TRBJ2-3	TRBD2
TGTGCCTCGGGCCCCAGGGCTGGGGCCAACGTCCTGACTTTC	CASGPRAGANVLTF	few	TRBV19	TRBJ2-6	.
TGTGCCAGCAGTTTAACACTAGGGGTCGTCGCAAACACTGAAGCTTTCTTT	CASSLTLGVVANTEAFF	few	TRBV28	TRBJ1-1	.
TGTGCCAGCAGTCTTGGGGACAGGGCCTACAATGAGCAGTTCTTC	CASSLGDRAYNEQFF	few	TRBV12-3/TRBV12-4	TRBJ2-1	TRBD1
TGTGCCAGCAGCTGGGACTCGTCCGGTGAGACCCAGTACTTC	CASSWDSSGETQYF	few	TRBV7-9	TRBJ2-5	.
TGTGCCACCAGTGATCAGGCGGGGGGGCGGAACACAGATACGCAGTATTTT	CATSDQAGGRNTDTQYF	few	TRBV24-1	TRBJ2-3	TRBD2
TGTGCTAGTGGTTTGGGAAGGGGGCAGCCCCAGCATTTT	CASGLGRGQPQHF	.	TRBV12-5	TRBJ1-5	.
TGTGCCAGCAGCCCATACAGGGAGGGCACTGAAGCTTTCTTT	CASSPYREGTEAFF	.	TRBV7-8	TRBJ1-1	.
TGTGCCAGCAGCCCAAGGCCTTACAGGGGACGGAAGGGGATGAACACTGAAGCTTTCTTT	CASSPRPYRGRKGMNTEAFF	few	TRBV7-2	TRBJ1-1	TRBD1
TGTGCCAGCAGAACTACAGGGGCGGCAACTAATGAAAAACTGTTTTTT	CASRTTGAATNEKLFF	few	TRBV25-1	TRBJ1-4	TRBD1
TGTGCCAGCAGCCGGGTCCTCTCCTACAATGAGCAGTTCTTC	CASSRVLSYNEQFF	few	TRBV7-2	TRBJ2-1	.
TGCAGTGCTAGAGACAGCGGGGGGTCCCAAGAGACCCAGTACTTC	CSARDSGGSQETQYF	.	TRBV20-1	TRBJ2-5	TRBD2
TGCGCCAGCAGCCAAGTGGGGGGAGCCTACAATGAGCAGTTCTTC	CASSQVGGAYNEQFF	.	TRBV4-3	TRBJ2-1	.
TGTGCCAGCTCACCAAACGAGCAGTACTTC	CASSPNEQYF	few	TRBV18	TRBJ2-7	.
TGTGCCAGCAGTCCGGGGATGGGGGCCAAGAGGCAGCCCCAGCATTTT	CASSPGMGAKRQPQHF	few	TRBV6-5	TRBJ1-5	.
TGTGCTAGTGGTCAATCCGGGACAGGGACCCCTCCGGAGACCCAGTACTTC	CASGQSGTGTPPETQYF	few	TRBV12-5	TRBJ2-5	TRBD1
TGTGCCAGCAGCTTAGAGAAGGGCCAAGGGGTGTATTACAATGAGCAGTTCTTC	CASSLEKGQGVYYNEQFF	.	TRBV7-8	TRBJ2-1	.
TGCGCCAGCAGCCAAGACAGGGAGCCCTACGAGCAGTACTTC	CASSQDREPYEQYF	many	TRBV4-1	TRBJ2-7	.
TGTGCCAGCAGCGGACTCGGGAGCGGCCAAGAGACCCAGTACTTC	CASSGLGSGQETQYF	.	TRBV9	TRBJ2-5	.
TGTGCCAGCAAATTCTCCGGGACTTTCCAAGAGACCCAGTACTTC	CASKFSGTFQETQYF	.	TRBV2	TRBJ2-5	.
TGCGCCAGCAGCCAGAAGTGGCCCCCGGAGCGGACAGATACGCAGTATTTT	CASSQKWPPERTDTQYF	few	TRBV4-1	TRBJ2-3	.
TGCGCCAGCAGCGCAGACGGTAGGAACACTGAAGCTTTCTTT	CASSADGRNTEAFF	.	TRBV5-1	TRBJ1-1	.
TGTGCCAGCAGGGGGGTAGGGGGCGCCCCGACCCAGTACTTC	CASRGVGGAPTQYF	few	TRBV28	TRBJ2-5	TRBD1
TGTGCCAGCAGCCCCGAACTAGTTATTACGGGTGAGCAGTTCTTC	CASSPELVITGEQFF	.	TRBV3-1	TRBJ2-1	.
TGTGCCAGCAGCTTAGTCTTTACGAACACCGGGGAGCTGTTTTTT	CASSLVFTNTGELFF	few	TRBV7-6	TRBJ2-2	.
TGTGCCAGCAGCCCCGGAGGGTCCGTCCGAGGCACTGAAGCTTTCTTT	CASSPGGSVRGTEAFF	.	TRBV5-4	TRBJ1-1	.
TGTGCCAGCAGCTTAGCGGCAGCCGAAGAGACCCAGTACTTC	CASSLAAAEETQYF	.	TRBV7-9	TRBJ2-5	.
TGTGCCAGCAGGCCGACAGGATCCCATAGCGGGGTTAACTATGGCTACACCTTC	CASRPTGSHSGVNYGYTF	few	TRBV7-2	TRBJ1-2	.
TGCGCCAGCAGCTTCAGTAGCTCCTACGAGCAGTACTTC	CASSFSSSYEQYF	.	TRBV5-1	TRBJ2-7	.
TGTGCCAGCAGCTTAGGCGACAGGGGCACCTACAATGAGCAGTTCTTC	CASSLGDRGTYNEQFF	.	TRBV7-8	TRBJ2-1	TRBD1
TGTGCCAGCAGCTTCGACGGGGCAGATACGCAGTATTTT	CASSFDGADTQYF	.	TRBV11-2	TRBJ2-3	.
TGCAGTGCTAGAGGGGGGCTAGCGGGGAGCCAAGAGACCCAGTACTTC	CSARGGLAGSQETQYF	medium-sized	TRBV20-1	TRBJ2-5	TRBD2
TGTGCTAGTGGTTTGGACTTCTACGAGCAGTACTTC	CASGLDFYEQYF	few	TRBV12-5	TRBJ2-7	.
TGTGCCAGCAGGGAGGTAGGCACTGAAGCTTTCTTT	CASREVGTEAFF	.	TRBV12-3/TRBV12-4	TRBJ1-1	.
TGTGCCAGCAGCGTAGGGAATGGTGGCACAGATACGCAGTATTTT	CASSVGNGGTDTQYF	many	TRBV9	TRBJ2-3	.
TGTGCCAGCAGCCTACGCTCCCCAGAGACCCAGTACTTC	CASSLRSPETQYF	.	TRBV7-2	TRBJ2-5	.
TGTGCCAGTAGTAAAGCTTTCTTT	CASSKAFF	many	TRBV19	TRBJ1-1	.
TGCGCCAGCAGCCTGGGGGGGCTCGCTTCCTACGAGCAGTACTTC	CASSLGGLASYEQYF	.	TRBV5-1	TRBJ2-7	.